This T cell receptor beta chain was identified during a study of blood T cell repertoires in COVID-19 (dated by TCRdb to between 2020 and 2021). At the level of the whole study: The collaborator samples originated in the United States, Italy and Spain and spanned the acute and convalescent phases of COVID-19. Deeply sampled blood TCRbeta repertoires from subjects exposed to, actively infected with, or recovered from COVID-19 were included in the dataset. The sample metadata nearly always contained a de-identified subject ID, COVID-19 status, age in years and sex. The samples were drawn from the first 160 participants of the ongoing ImmuneRACE study and from roughly 1,300 subjects provided by 6 global collaborators. The repertoires were released in a freely available public database intended as a resource for research on the immune response to SARS-CoV-2. HLA class I and class II types, where available, came from metadata supplied by the sample provider rather than from assay-based typing. The material from the prospective study consisted of cDNA or gDNA derived from T cells, B-cell-depleted T cells, or PBMCs.

TCRbeta CDR3 regions were amplified from genomic DNA by means of the immunoSEQ Assay, a bias-controlled multiplex PCR. The original methods were these. The number of nucleated cells in each sample was estimated from the amplification of reference gene primers within the assay. To quantify the absolute abundance of each unique TCRbeta CDR3 rearrangement, sequence reads were collapsed and filtered. For each sample, productive Simpson clonality was calculated by taking the square root of Simpson's diversity index across productive rearrangements. In its TCRdb copy, this immuneACCESS table keeps in-frame sequences only and misses some clones. Where compared with another copy, unresolved V genes explain less than half of these, and the others have no known cause. The V and J calls and the clone size are those of that table, but D and trimming were determined from the DNA. The sample contains under 450,000 clones, around 83% of them found a single time. Together, the top ten hold around 5% of the sample.

Details on this clone: Its specific antigen is unknown. Base qualities are not recorded, but no much larger clone differs from it by a single base.

Participants in the prospective study were enrolled through a virtual design, were aged roughly 18 to 95 years, and lived in approximately 25 United States geographic areas. In the prospective study, cohorts were assigned on the basis of participant-reported clinical history obtained from a screening survey and a study questionnaire. For ImmuneRACE Cohort 3, a participant was defined as recovered based on two consecutive negative NP/OP PCR tests, clearance by a healthcare professional, or resolution of symptoms. In the prospective study, mobile phlebotomists collected whole blood, serum and a nasopharyngeal or oropharyngeal swab from each participant. Participants in the prospective study had the option to provide additional blood draws and questionnaires over an approximately 2-month period. Before DNA extraction, prospective study blood samples were shipped either frozen or at room temperature.

Results and caveats for the whole study, not just this receptor: The quantity of clinical and demographic metadata differed by source and by participant and was supplied without curation.

The CDR3 spans 12 residues, from the cysteine through the phenylalanine. Only the CDR3 DNA is retained, 36 bases long and in frame from the first base. From a lookup of the germline V gene, CDR1 and CDR2 are SQVTM and ANQGSEA. V and J lose 6 bases and 0 bases, and a span of 9 bases separates them. Sequencing was carried out using PBMCs or T cells enriched from blood (not recorded which). The source is a woman in her 50s who had recovered from COVID-19. In this chain, TRBV29-1 is recombined with TRBJ2-7, with TRBD1 perhaps the D gene, on 6 matching bases. CDR3 loop: CSVGQSSYEQYF. The DNA reads as follows: TGCAGCGTGGGACAAAGCTCCTACGAGCAGTACTTC.